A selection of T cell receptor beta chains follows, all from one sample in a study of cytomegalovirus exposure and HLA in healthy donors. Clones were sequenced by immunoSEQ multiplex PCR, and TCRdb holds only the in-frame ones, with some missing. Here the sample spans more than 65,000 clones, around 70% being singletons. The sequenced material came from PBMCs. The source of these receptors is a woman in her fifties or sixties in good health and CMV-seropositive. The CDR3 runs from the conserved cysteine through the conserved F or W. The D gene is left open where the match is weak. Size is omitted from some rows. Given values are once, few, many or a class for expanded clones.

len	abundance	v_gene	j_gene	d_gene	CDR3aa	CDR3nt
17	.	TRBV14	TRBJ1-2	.	CASSQEWGGEGKNGYTF	TGTGCCAGCAGCCAAGAATGGGGCGGGGAGGGGAAGAATGGCTACACCTTC
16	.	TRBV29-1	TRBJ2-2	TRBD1	CSVLGGGTGVAGELFF	TGCAGCGTCCTCGGAGGAGGTACAGGGGTAGCCGGGGAGCTGTTTTTT
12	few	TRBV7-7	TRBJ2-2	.	CASSFLSGELFF	TGTGCTAGCAGCTTTTTATCCGGGGAGCTGTTTTTT
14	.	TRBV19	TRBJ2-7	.	CASTVRLGPYEQYF	TGTGCCAGCACAGTACGTCTTGGCCCCTACGAGCAGTACTTC
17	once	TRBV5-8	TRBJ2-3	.	CASSSAWRDSGTDTQYF	TGTGCCAGCAGCTCGGCCTGGCGAGATAGCGGCACAGATACGCAGTATTTT
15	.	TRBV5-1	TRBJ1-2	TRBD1	CASSLGGTGVYGYTF	TGCGCCAGCAGCTTGGGTGGGACAGGGGTCTATGGCTACACCTTC
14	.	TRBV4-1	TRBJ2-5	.	CASSQDGERETQYF	TGCGCCAGCAGCCAAGACGGGGAGCGCGAGACCCAGTACTTC
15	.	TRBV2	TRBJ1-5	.	CASRAGRFENQPQHF	TGTGCCAGCAGGGCAGGGCGATTCGAGAATCAGCCCCAGCATTTT
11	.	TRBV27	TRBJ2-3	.	CASSFANTQYF	TGTGCCAGCAGTTTTGCGAATACGCAGTATTTT
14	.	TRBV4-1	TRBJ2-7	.	CASSQALEAYEQYF	TGCGCCAGCAGCCAAGCCCTAGAAGCCTACGAGCAGTACTTC
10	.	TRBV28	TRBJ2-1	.	CASSVDEQFF	TGTGCCAGCAGTGTCGATGAGCAGTTCTTC
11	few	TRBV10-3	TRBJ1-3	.	CATSYGNTIYF	TGTGCCACTTCTTATGGAAACACCATATATTTT
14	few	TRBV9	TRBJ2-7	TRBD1	CASSVGQGPWEQYF	TGTGCCAGCAGCGTAGGACAGGGACCTTGGGAGCAGTACTTC
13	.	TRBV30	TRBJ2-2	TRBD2	CAWSGGGPRELFF	TGTGCCTGGAGTGGGGGGGGACCCCGGGAGCTGTTTTTT
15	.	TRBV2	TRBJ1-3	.	CASKGSRGSGNTIYF	TGTGCCAGCAAAGGCTCCAGGGGTTCTGGAAACACCATATATTTT
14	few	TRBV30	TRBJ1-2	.	CAWSSGSHVYGYTF	TGTGCCTGGAGTAGTGGGAGCCACGTCTATGGCTACACCTTC
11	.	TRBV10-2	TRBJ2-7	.	CASFTGYEQYF	TGCGCCAGCTTTACGGGCTACGAGCAGTACTTC
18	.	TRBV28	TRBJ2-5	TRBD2	CASSWTSGRAVGSETQYF	TGTGCCAGCAGTTGGACTAGCGGGAGGGCCGTCGGTTCAGAGACCCAGTACTTC
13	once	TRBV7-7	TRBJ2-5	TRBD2	CASSGGGLETQYF	TGTGCTAGCAGCGGCGGGGGGCTGGAGACCCAGTACTTC
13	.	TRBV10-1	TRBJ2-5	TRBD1	CASGRQGEETQYF	TGCGCCAGCGGAAGACAGGGTGAAGAGACCCAGTACTTC
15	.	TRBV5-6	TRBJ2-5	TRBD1	CASSLGGQGGETQYF	TGTGCCAGCAGCTTGGGGGGACAGGGTGGGGAGACCCAGTACTTC
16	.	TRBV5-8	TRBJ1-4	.	CASSLRAPGVREKLFF	TGTGCCAGCAGCTTACGAGCCCCCGGGGTTCGGGAAAAACTGTTTTTT
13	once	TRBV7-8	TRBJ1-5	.	CATSLELDRPQHF	TGTGCCACCTCGTTGGAGCTCGATCGGCCCCAGCATTTT
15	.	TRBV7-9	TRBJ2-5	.	CASSLARVSEETQYF	TGTGCCAGCAGCTTAGCCCGAGTTTCGGAAGAGACCCAGTACTTC
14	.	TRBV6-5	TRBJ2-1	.	CASSSARSYNEQFF	TGTGCCAGCAGTTCCGCGCGGTCCTACAATGAGCAGTTCTTC
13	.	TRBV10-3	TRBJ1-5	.	CAIRDKGNQPQHF	TGTGCCATACGGGACAAAGGCAATCAGCCCCAGCATTTT
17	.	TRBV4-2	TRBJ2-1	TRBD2	CASSQGRASGRGNEQFF	TGTGCCAGCAGCCAAGGGAGGGCTAGCGGGAGGGGCAATGAGCAGTTCTTC
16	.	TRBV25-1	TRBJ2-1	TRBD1	CASSDSRDSSYNEQFF	TGTGCCAGCAGCGATTCTCGGGACAGTTCCTACAATGAGCAGTTCTTC
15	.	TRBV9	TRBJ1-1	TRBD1	CASSARDREGTEAFF	TGTGCCAGCAGCGCCCGGGACAGGGAGGGCACTGAAGCTTTCTTT
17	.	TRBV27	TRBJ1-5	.	CASSLWWDRGSNQPQHF	TGTGCCAGCAGTTTATGGTGGGATAGGGGAAGCAATCAGCCCCAGCATTTT
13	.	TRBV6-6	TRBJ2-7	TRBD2	CATREVSSYEQYF	TGTGCCACGCGGGAGGTGAGCTCCTACGAGCAGTACTTC
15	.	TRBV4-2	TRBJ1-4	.	CASSQEPVRNEKLFF	TGTGCCAGCAGCCAAGAACCAGTCCGTAATGAAAAACTGTTTTTT
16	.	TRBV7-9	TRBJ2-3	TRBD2	CASRSGLAETGDTQYF	TGTGCCAGCAGATCGGGACTAGCGGAGACCGGTGATACGCAGTATTTT
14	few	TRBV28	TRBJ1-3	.	CASSPLSSGNTIYF	TGTGCCAGCAGTCCGTTGAGCTCTGGAAACACCATATATTTT
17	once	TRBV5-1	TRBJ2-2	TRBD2	CASSSGPSGSGSGELFF	TGCGCCAGCAGCTCCGGCCCTAGCGGGAGTGGTTCCGGGGAGCTGTTTTTT
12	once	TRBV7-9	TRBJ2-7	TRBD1	CASSSTGDEQYF	TGTGCCAGCAGTTCGACAGGGGACGAGCAGTACTTC
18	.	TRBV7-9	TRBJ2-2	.	CASSLVRTTPFYAGELFF	TGTGCCAGCAGCTTAGTGAGGACAACCCCGTTTTATGCCGGGGAGCTGTTTTTT
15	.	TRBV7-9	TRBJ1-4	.	CASSLGSGFGEKLFF	TGTGCCAGCAGCTTAGGATCTGGTTTCGGTGAAAAACTGTTTTTT
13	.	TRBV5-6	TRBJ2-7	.	CASSSPLAHEQYF	TGTGCCAGCAGCTCCCCTCTAGCCCACGAGCAGTACTTC
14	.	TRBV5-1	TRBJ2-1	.	CASSLGRDYNEQFF	TGCGCCAGCAGCTTGGGGCGGGACTACAATGAGCAGTTCTTC
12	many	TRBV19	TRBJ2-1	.	CASSPSYNEQFF	TGTGCCAGTAGTCCCAGTTACAATGAGCAGTTCTTC
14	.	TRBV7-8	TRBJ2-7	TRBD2	CASSLRTSSYEQYF	TGTGCCAGCAGCTTAAGGACTAGCTCCTACGAGCAGTACTTC
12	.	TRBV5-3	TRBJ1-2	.	CARMKGRYGYTF	TGTGCCAGAATGAAGGGGAGGTATGGCTACACCTTC
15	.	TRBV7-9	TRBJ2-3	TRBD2	CASSSQAGSTDTQYF	TGTGCCAGCAGCTCTCAAGCGGGATCCACAGATACGCAGTATTTT
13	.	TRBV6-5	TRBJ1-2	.	CASTSLPGGGYTF	TGTGCCAGCACCTCCCTTCCGGGTGGTGGCTACACCTTC